What follows is one T cell receptor beta chain and its context. No antigen is known for it. The record originates from a study of CD8 T cells in Susac syndrome. The CDR3 is made up of 14 amino acids. After removal of 4 bases from V and 2 bases from J, the junction contained 2 bases not matched to a gene. Germline V gene sequence: CDR1 SGHTA, CDR2 FQGNSA. Sequencing of TCR beta covered CD8+ and CD4+ T cells obtained from blood. Study-wide results and limits: TCR sequencing and HLA analysis covered a relatively small number of individuals.

RNA in amounts of roughly 0.45 to 1 ug was reverse transcribed with random hexamers. TCRdb itself ran the immunoSEQ multiplex PCR reads through MiXCR, one entry per CDR3 protein. This sample yields approximately 220,000 distinct CDR3 sequences, of which more than 85% are seen a single time; about 0.12% belongs to the top ten. This receptor was identified in a human donor with multiple sclerosis. What was sequenced was CD8+ T cells from PBMCs. This chain joins TRBV7-2 and TRBJ2-7; TRBD2 matches at 10 bases. In DNA form, the CDR3 reads TGTGCCAGCAGCTCCGGACTAGCGGCCTACGAGCAGTACTTC. This gives the protein CASSSGLAAYEQYF.